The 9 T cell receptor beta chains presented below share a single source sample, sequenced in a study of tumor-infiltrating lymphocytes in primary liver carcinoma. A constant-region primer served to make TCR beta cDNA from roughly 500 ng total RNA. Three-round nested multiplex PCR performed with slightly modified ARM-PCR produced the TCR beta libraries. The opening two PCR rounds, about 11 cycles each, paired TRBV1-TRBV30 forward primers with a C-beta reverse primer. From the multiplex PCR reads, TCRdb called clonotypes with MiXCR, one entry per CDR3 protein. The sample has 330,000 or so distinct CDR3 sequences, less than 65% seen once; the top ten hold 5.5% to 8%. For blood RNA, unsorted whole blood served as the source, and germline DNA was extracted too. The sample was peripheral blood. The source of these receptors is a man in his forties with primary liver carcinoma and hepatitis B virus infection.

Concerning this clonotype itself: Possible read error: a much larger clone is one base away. CDR3 coding DNA: TGTGCCAGCATAACCACAGGATACGAGCAGTACTTC. Protein product: CASITTGYEQYF. The chain joins TRBV12-3 or TRBV12-4 to TRBJ2-7; D perhaps matches TRBD1 (5 bases). Deletions cut 7 bases from V and 4 bases from J, with 11 bases between. This CDR3 is 12 amino acids long.

The CDR3 reads CASNREGSSYNEQFF. The CDR3 coding sequence is TGCGCCAGCAATCGGGAGGGCAGCTCCTACAATGAGCAGTTCTTC. The rearrangement joins TRBV5-1 to TRBJ2-1, with TRBD2 matching 8 bases. Germline assignment: CDR1 SGHRS and CDR2 YFSETQ. V shed 6 bases and J 0 bases; nucleotides not matched to a gene: 5. CDR3 length equals 15 residues.

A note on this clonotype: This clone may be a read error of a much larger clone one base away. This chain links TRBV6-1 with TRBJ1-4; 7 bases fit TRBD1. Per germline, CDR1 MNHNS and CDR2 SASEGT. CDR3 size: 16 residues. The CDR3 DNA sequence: TGTGCCAGCAGTTATCTCCCAGGGGGAGCTAATGAAAAACCGTTTTTT. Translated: CASSYLPGGANEKPFF.

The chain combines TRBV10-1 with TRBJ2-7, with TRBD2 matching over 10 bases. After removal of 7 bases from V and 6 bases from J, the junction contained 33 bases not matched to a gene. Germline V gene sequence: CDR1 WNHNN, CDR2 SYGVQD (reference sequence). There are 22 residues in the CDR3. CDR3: CASTGRLAGVAAPSLHKSEQYF. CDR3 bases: TGCGCCAGCACCGGGAGGCTAGCGGGAGTTGCGGCCCCGTCCCTGCACAAGTCCGAGCAGTACTTC.

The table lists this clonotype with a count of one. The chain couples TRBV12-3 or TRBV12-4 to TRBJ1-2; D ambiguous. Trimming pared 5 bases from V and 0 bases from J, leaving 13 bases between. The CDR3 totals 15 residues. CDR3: CASSRQIGTNYGYTF. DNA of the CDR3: TGTGCCAGCAGTCGGCAGATAGGCACTAACTATGGCTACACCTTC.

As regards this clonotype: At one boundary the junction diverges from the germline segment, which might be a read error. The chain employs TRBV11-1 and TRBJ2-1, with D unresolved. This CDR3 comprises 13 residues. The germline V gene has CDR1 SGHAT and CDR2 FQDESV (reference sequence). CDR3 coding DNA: TGTGCTAGCAGCTTTGGCGGAAACAGTGAGCAGTTCTTC. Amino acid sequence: CASSFGGNSEQFF. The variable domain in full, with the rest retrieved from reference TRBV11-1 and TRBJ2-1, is EAEVAQSPRYKITEKSQAVAFWCDPISGHATLYWYRQILGQGPELLVQFQDESVVDDSQLPKDRFSAERLKGVDSTLKIQPAELGDSAMYLCASSFGGNSEQFFGPGTRLTVL.

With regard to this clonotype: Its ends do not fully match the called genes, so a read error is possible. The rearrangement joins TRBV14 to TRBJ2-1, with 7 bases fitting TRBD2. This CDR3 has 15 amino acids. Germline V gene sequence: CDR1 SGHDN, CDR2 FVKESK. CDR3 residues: CASSPVGGIYNEQFF. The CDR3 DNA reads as TGTGCCAGCAGCCCCGTGGGGGGGATCTACAACGAGCAGTTCTTC.

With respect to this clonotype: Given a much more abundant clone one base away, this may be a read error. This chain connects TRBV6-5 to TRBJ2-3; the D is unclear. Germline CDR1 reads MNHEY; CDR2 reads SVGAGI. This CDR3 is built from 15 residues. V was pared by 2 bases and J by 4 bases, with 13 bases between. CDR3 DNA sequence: TGTGCCAGCAGTTACGACATACTCCGAGCAGATACGCAGTATTTT. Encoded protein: CASSYDILRADTQYF.

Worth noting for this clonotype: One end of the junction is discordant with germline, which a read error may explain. The CDR3 loop is CDSSSGPGATF. The CDR3 region has the DNA TGTGACAGCAGTTCCGGACCGGGAGCCACCTTC. This chain uses TRBV6-5 with TRBJ1-2; D ambiguous. Germline values: CDR1 MNHEY, CDR2 SVGAGI. This CDR3 is built from 11 residues.